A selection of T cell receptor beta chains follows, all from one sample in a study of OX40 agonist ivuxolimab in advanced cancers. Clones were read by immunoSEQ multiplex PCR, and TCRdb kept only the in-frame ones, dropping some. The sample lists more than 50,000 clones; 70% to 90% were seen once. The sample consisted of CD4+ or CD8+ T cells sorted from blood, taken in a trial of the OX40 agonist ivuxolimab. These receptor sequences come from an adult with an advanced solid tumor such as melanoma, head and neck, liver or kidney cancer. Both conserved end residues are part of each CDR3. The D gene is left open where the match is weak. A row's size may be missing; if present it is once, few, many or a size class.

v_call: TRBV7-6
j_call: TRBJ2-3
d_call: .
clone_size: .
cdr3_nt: TGTGCCAGCAGCTGGACTGGAAGCACAGATACGCAGTATTTT
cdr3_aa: CASSWTGSTDTQYF

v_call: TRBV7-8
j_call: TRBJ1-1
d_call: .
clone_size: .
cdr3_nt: TGTGCCAGCAGCTTAGGGCTGGCACGTGAAGCTTTCTTT
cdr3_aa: CASSLGLAREAFF

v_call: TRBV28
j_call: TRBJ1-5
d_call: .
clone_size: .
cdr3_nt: TGTGCCAGCAGTACCCCAGGGACAAATAGCAATCAGCCCCAGCATTTT
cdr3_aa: CASSTPGTNSNQPQHF

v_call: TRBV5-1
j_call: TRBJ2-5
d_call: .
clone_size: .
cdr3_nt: TGCGCCAGCAGCTTTCAGGGGCCTGGTAGGGAGACCCAGTACTTC
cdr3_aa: CASSFQGPGRETQYF

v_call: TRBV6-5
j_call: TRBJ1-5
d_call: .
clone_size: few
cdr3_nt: TGTGCCAGCAGTTACTCGGGGAGTAATCAGCCCCAGCATTTT
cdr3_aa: CASSYSGSNQPQHF

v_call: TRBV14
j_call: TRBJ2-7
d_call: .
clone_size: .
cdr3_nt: TGTGCCAGCAGCCAAGTTCGGCACGAGCAGTACTTC
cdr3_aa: CASSQVRHEQYF

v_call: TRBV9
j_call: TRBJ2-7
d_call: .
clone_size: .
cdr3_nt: TGTGCCAGCAGCGTGGGACTGGAGGTTTACGAGCAGTACTTC
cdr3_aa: CASSVGLEVYEQYF

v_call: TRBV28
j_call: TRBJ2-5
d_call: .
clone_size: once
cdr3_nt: TGTGCCAGCAGTTTATACCAGGGAGACGAGACCCAGTACTTC
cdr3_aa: CASSLYQGDETQYF

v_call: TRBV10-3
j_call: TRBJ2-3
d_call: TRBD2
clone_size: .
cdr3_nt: TGTGCCATCAGCAAAGCGGGAGAAAAGACAGATACGCAGTATTTT
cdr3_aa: CAISKAGEKTDTQYF

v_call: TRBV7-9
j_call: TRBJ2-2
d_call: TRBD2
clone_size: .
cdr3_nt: TGTGCCAGTCTAAGACTAGCGGAAAACACCGGGGAGCTGTTTTTT
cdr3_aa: CASLRLAENTGELFF

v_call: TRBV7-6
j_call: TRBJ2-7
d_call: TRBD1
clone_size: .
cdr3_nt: TGTGCCAGCAGCGTAACAGGGGGCCGGGAGCAGTACTTC
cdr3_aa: CASSVTGGREQYF

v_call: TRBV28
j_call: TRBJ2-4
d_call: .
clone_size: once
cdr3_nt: TGTGCCAGCATTAAGGCGGGGATAAGAGCCAAAAACATTCAGTACTTC
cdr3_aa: CASIKAGIRAKNIQYF

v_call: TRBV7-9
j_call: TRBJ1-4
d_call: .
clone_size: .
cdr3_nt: TGTGCCAGCAGCTGGGGGGGAACTAATGAAAAACTGTTTTTT
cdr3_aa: CASSWGGTNEKLFF

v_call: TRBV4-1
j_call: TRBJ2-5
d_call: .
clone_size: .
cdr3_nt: TGCGCCAGCAGCCAAGTGGGACAAAGACACGAGGGGCAAGAGACCCAGTACTTC
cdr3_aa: CASSQVGQRHEGQETQYF

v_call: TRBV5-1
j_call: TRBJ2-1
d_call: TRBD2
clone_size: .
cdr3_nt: TGCGCCAGCAGCTTGAGCGTCGGGAGGGCCTCACGTAACAATGAGCAGTTCTTC
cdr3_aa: CASSLSVGRASRNNEQFF

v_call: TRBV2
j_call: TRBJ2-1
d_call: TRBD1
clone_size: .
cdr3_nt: TGTGCCAGCAGTGAGGGACAGGGGGGGTTCTTC
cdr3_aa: CASSEGQGGFF

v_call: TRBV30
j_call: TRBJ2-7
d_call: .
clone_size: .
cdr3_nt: TGTGCCTGGAGTGACCGGGTTCCCTACGAGCAGTACTTC
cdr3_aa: CAWSDRVPYEQYF

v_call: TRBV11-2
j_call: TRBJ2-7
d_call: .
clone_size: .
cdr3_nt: TGTGCCAGCGGCTCAATCAGCTCCTACGAGCAGTACTTC
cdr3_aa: CASGSISSYEQYF

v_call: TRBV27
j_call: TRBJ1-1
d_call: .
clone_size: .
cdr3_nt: TGTGCCAGCAACCAACAGGGAAACACTGAAGCTTTCTTT
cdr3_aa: CASNQQGNTEAFF

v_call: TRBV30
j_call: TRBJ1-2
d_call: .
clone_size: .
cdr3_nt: TGTGCCTGGGCGGAACTCTATGGCTACACCTTC
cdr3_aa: CAWAELYGYTF

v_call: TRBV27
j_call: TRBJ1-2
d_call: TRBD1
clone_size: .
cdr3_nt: TGTGCCAGCAGCCCACAGGGGGCCGACTATGGCTACACCTTC
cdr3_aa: CASSPQGADYGYTF

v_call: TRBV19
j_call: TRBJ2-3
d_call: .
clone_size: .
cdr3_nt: TGTGCCAGTAGTATAGATGGTTGGGCAGATACGCAGTATTTT
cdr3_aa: CASSIDGWADTQYF

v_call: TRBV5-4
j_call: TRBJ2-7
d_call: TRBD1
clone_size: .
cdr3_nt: TGTGCCAGCAGCGGGACAGGGCGCGAGCAGTACTTC
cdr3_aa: CASSGTGREQYF

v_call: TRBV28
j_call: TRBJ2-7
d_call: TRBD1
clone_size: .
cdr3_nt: TGTGCCAGCGGCTCAGGGGGCGACGAGCAGTACTTC
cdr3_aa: CASGSGGDEQYF

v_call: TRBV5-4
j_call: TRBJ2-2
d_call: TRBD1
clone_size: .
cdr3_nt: TGTGCCAGCGAGACAGGGGGCACCGGGGAGCTGTTTTTT
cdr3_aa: CASETGGTGELFF

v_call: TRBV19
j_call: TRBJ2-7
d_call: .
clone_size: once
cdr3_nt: TGTGCCAGTAGTACGGCGGACCCCTACGAGCAGTACTTC
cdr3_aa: CASSTADPYEQYF

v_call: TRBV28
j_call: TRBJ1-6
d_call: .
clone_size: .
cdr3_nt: TGTGCCAGCAGTTTGGGGACCTATAATTCACCCCTCCACTTT
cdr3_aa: CASSLGTYNSPLHF

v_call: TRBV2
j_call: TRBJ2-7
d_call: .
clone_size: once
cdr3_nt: TGTGCCATGCTAGCCGTGGGATCCTACGAGCAGTACTTC
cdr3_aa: CAMLAVGSYEQYF

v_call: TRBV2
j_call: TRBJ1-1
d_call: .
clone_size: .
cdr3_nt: TGTGCCAGCAGTGATCCCCGAGGGGGGCCTGAAGCTTTCTTT
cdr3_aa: CASSDPRGGPEAFF